This record looks at one T cell receptor beta chain sequence and its context. Its antigen is not known. Using immunoSEQ multiplex PCR, the repertoire was profiled, and TCRdb retains in-frame clones only, with some absent. In the table there are tens of thousands of clones, over 85% of which are singletons. The data are from a study of cytomegalovirus exposure and HLA in healthy donors. Study-level information: It was reported in a later analysis that the 95 to 150 validation repertoires used the same platform as the approximately 670 first-cohort repertoires.

The CDR3 sequence is 15 residues long. Trimming took 2 bases from V and 0 from J, leaving 11 bases between them. The V gene's germline CDR1 is LNHDA and CDR2 SQIVND (reference sequence). Findings of the study overall: Cytomegalovirus-associated status was assigned to approximately 160 TCR beta chains.

The rearrangement joins TRBV19 to TRBJ2-7; D may be TRBD2 (6 bases). Sequenced sample: PBMCs. This TCR came from a man aged 18 to 30 in good health and CMV-seronegative. CDR3 region: CASSITLGGSYEQYF. The CDR3 region has the DNA TGTGCCAGTAGTATAACCCTCGGGGGCTCCTACGAGCAGTACTTC.